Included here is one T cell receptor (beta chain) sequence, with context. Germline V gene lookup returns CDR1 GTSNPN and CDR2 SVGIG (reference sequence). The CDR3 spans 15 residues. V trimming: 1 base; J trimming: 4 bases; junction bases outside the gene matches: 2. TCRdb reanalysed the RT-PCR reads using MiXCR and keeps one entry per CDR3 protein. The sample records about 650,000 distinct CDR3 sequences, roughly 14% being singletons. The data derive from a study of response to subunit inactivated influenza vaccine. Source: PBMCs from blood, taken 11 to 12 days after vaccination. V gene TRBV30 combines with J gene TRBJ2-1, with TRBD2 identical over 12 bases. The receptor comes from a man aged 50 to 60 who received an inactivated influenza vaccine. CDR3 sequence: CAWSETSGGYNEQFF. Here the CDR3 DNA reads TGTGCCTGGAGTGAGACTAGCGGGGGATACAATGAGCAGTTCTTC.